Below are 32 T cell receptor beta chains sequenced from a single sample in a study of neurological immune-mediated disorders. One entry per CDR3 protein, called by TCRdb with MiXCR from the 5' RACE reads. The sample has about 66,000 distinct CDR3 sequences, approximately 5% seen once. Sequenced material: PBMCs. The receptors come from a woman between 65 and 79 years old with multiple sclerosis.

This clonotype was recorded at least ten times. The rearrangement uses TRBV15 and TRBJ1-1; D possibly corresponds to TRBD1 (5 bases). Germline CDR1 and CDR2: LNHNV and YYDKDF (reference sequence). Trimming left V 0 bases short and J 11 bases short, with 19 bases between. The CDR3 has 15 amino acids. DNA for the CDR3: TGTGCCACCAGCAGAGAACGAGGGGAGAGGGTACTGGCTTTCTTT. It translates to CATSRERGERVLAFF.

The chain carries TRBV11-2 and TRBJ1-2; the match to TRBD1 covers 7 bases. The germline V gene has CDR1 SGHAT and CDR2 FQNNGV. J gave up 0 bases and V 6 bases, and 16 bases lay outside the gene matches. The CDR3 sequence is 18 residues long. The CDR3 loop reads CASRHVRDSTTTNYGYTF. The CDR3 DNA reads TGTGCCAGCAGACACGTCCGGGACAGTACCACTACTAACTATGGCTACACCTTC. Full variable domain (remainder filled in from reference TRBV11-2 and TRBJ1-2): EAGVAQSPRYKIIEKRQSVAFWCNPISGHATLYWYQQILGQGPKLLIQFQNNGVVDDSQLPKDRFSAERLKGVDSTLKIQPAKLEDSAVYLCASRHVRDSTTTNYGYTFGSGTRLTVV.

There are many counts of this clonotype. The rearrangement joins TRBV5-1 to TRBJ2-7, with a possible D match to TRBD1 (6 bases). The CDR3 has 15 amino acids. V lost 0 bases and J lost 1, with 11 bases in between. The germline gives CDR1 SGHRS, CDR2 YFSETQ. CDR3 DNA: TGCGCCAGCAGCTTGGTGACAGGACCATCCTACGAGCAGTACTTC. Amino acid sequence: CASSLVTGPSYEQYF.

The J gene is TRBJ2-5, the V gene TRBV7-6, with TRBD2 matching over 7 bases. V lost 2 bases, J lost 2 bases, and 11 bases stayed unmatched. In germline, CDR1 is SGHVS, CDR2 FNYEAQ. The CDR3 sequence is 17 residues long. CDR3 loop: CASSLIRGLAAQETQYF. CDR3 sequence (DNA): TGTGCCAGCAGCTTAATTCGTGGGCTAGCGGCTCAAGAGACCCAGTACTTC. The variable domain in full, with the rest retrieved from reference TRBV7-6 and TRBJ2-5, is GAGVSQSPRYKVTKRGQDVALRCDPISGHVSLYWYRQALGQGPEFLTYFNYEAQQDKSGLPNDRFSAERPEGSISTLTIQRTEQRDSAMYRCASSLIRGLAAQETQYFGPGTRLLVL.

This clonotype has at least ten counts. The chain has TRBV6-5 and TRBJ1-1; TRBD1 might be the D (6 bases). The V gene lost 0 bases and the J gene lost 1 base, with 9 bases spanning the gap. Germline V gene data show CDR1 as MNHEY and CDR2 as SVGAGI. This CDR3 has 15 amino acids. The CDR3 region is CASSYSGGANTEAFF. The CDR3 DNA reads as TGTGCCAGCAGTTACTCGGGGGGGGCGAACACTGAAGCTTTCTTT.

This clonotype was seen ten or more times. The chain couples TRBV7-9 to TRBJ2-1; 7 bases are a match to TRBD1. The junction had 2 bases not matched to a gene; V was cut back by 1 base and J by 2 bases. CDR3 size: 15 residues. The germline gives CDR1 SEHNR, CDR2 FQNEAQ (reference sequence). The CDR3 here is CASSLDRGPYNEQFF. The CDR3 DNA reads TGTGCCAGCAGCTTAGACAGGGGCCCCTACAATGAGCAGTTCTTC.

At least ten counts were recorded for this clonotype. This chain links TRBV9 with TRBJ2-7; D remains ambiguous. The V gene lost 0 bases and the J gene lost 3 bases, with 13 bases spanning the gap. The germline V gene has CDR1 SGDLS and CDR2 YYNGEE. This CDR3 has 15 amino acids. The CDR3 region is CASSVGESGSYEQYF. CDR3 DNA: TGTGCCAGCAGCGTAGGAGAATCGGGCAGCTACGAGCAGTACTTC.

The table lists this clonotype with many counts. The chain employs TRBV5-1 and TRBJ2-1; 8 nucleotides agree with TRBD2. The J segment lost 0 bases and the V segment lost 5 bases, leaving 10 bases of the junction unmatched. CDR1 and CDR2 from the germline V gene are SGHRS and YFSETQ. This CDR3 is built from 17 residues. The CDR3 region has the DNA TGCGCCAGCAGTCGTCCCGCGGGGGGCAGCTCCTACAATGAGCAGTTCTTC. It codes for CASSRPAGGSSYNEQFF.

This clonotype has ten or more counts. The chain has TRBV20-1 and TRBJ2-1, with 8 bases that match TRBD1. J was trimmed by 7 bases and V by 4 bases; bases with no gene match: 6. Germline CDR1 reads DFQATT; CDR2 reads SNEGSKA (reference sequence). The CDR3 is made up of 13 amino acids. The CDR3 bases are TGCAGTGCTAAGGGACAGGCTGCGAATGAGCAGTTCTTC. Amino acid sequence: CSAKGQAANEQFF.

This clonotype was counted many times. V gene TRBV12-3 or TRBV12-4 combines with J gene TRBJ2-1; D is unclear. V lost 8 bases, J lost 12 bases, and 14 bases lay in between. The CDR3 has 11 amino acids. The CDR3 is CASSRSGLQFF. CDR3 nucleotides: TGTGCCAGCTCTCGGAGTGGCCTGCAGTTCTTC.

In its sample, this clonotype was seen many times. The chain employs TRBV7-9 and TRBJ2-7, with D perhaps TRBD2 (6 bases). V lost 2 bases and J 3 bases, leaving 14 bases between the germline ends. CDR1 is SEHNR, CDR2 FQNEAQ, per germline (reference sequence). This CDR3 is 15 amino acids long. As DNA, the CDR3 is TGTGCCAGCAGCTTAATTAGGGGAGCGGGCTACGAGCAGTACTTC. Translation gives CASSLIRGAGYEQYF. The entire variable domain, with the rest obtained from reference TRBV7-9 and TRBJ2-7, is as follows: DTGVSQNPRHKITKRGQNVTFRCDPISEHNRLYWYRQTLGQGPEFLTYFQNEAQLEKSRLLSDRFSAERPKGSFSTLEIQRTEQGDSAMYLCASSLIRGAGYEQYFGPGTRLTVT.

Many counts were recorded for this clonotype. This chain links TRBV7-2 with TRBJ2-1, with 7 bases fitting TRBD2. With 3 bases clipped from V and 9 bases from J, the junction kept 14 bases outside the gene matches. Germline CDR1 is SGHTA and CDR2 is FQGNSA. CDR3 length equals 16 residues. Here the CDR3 DNA reads TGTGCCAGCAGCTTGGGTGGAGGGAGGGCCGGGAGTGAGCAGTTCTTC. Protein sequence: CASSLGGGRAGSEQFF. Using reference TRBV7-2 and TRBJ2-1 for the parts outside the CDR3, the full variable domain is GAGVSQSPSNKVTEKGKDVELRCDPISGHTALYWYRQSLGQGLEFLIYFQGNSAPDKSGLPSDRFSAERTGGSVSTLTIQRTQQEDSAVYLCASSLGGGRAGSEQFFGPGTRLTVL.

This clonotype appeared many times. The J gene is TRBJ2-3, the V gene TRBV5-6; tentatively, D is TRBD1 or TRBD2 (5 bases each). This CDR3 region has 14 residues. Per the germline V gene, CDR1 is SGHDT and CDR2 is YYEEEE. Trimming cost V 7 bases and J 5 bases, with 17 bases left between them. The CDR3 DNA is TGTGCCAGCTCGATGGTGGGACGGGGAGATACGCAGTATTTT. Its protein is CASSMVGRGDTQYF.

The V gene is TRBV6-2 or TRBV6-3, the J gene TRBJ1-5, with a tentative D call TRBD1 (5 bases). The germline V and J ends were trimmed by 7 bases and 1 base, with 11 bases remaining between them. There are 14 residues in the CDR3. The germline CDR1 and CDR2 sequences are MNHEY and SVGEGT. The CDR3 protein is CASMRDGSNQPQHF. The CDR3 DNA follows: TGTGCCAGCATGAGGGACGGAAGCAATCAGCCCCAGCATTTT.

This clonotype was found a few times. This may stem from a read error, because a much larger clone lies one nucleotide away. Because the CDR3 is missing its conserved closing phenylalanine or tryptophan, this is likely a read error. V gene TRBV20-1 combines with J gene TRBJ2-3; D is uncertain. From germline, CDR1 is DFQATT and CDR2 SNEGSKA (reference sequence). The CDR3 loop spans 11 amino acids. Deletions cut 5 bases from V and 2 bases from J, with 5 bases between. The CDR3: CSAWNTDTQYI. The CDR3 DNA reads TGCAGTGCTTGGAACACAGATACGCAGTATATT.

This clonotype appeared a few times. The chain couples TRBV20-1 to TRBJ2-1; D may match TRBD1 or TRBD2 (5 bases each). This CDR3 is built from 15 residues. Germline V gives CDR1 DFQATT, CDR2 SNEGSKA (reference sequence). V was trimmed by 0 bases and J by 7 bases, leaving 16 bases between them. In DNA form, the CDR3 reads TGCAGTGCTAGAGAAACCGGGACCCTACGTAATGAGCAGTTCTTC. Its translation: CSARETGTLRNEQFF.

This clonotype occurred many times. The rearrangement links TRBV20-1 to TRBJ1-2; perhaps TRBD1 as D (5 bases). The CDR3 length is 12 residues. CDR1 and CDR2 (germline): DFQATT, SNEGSKA (reference sequence). V lost 5 bases and J 4 bases, leaving 11 bases between the germline ends. CDR3 region: CSASQGSYGYTF. In DNA, the CDR3 is TGCAGTGCTTCGCAGGGCTCCTATGGCTACACCTTC.

This clonotype has a count of ten or more. The gene calls are TRBV6-5 and TRBJ2-1, with D perhaps TRBD2 (6 bases). The CDR3 consists of 16 residues. CDR1 is MNHEY and CDR2 is SVGAGI in the germline V gene. Trimming stripped 0 bases from V and 0 bases from J, with 9 bases between. The CDR3 bases are TGTGCCAGCAGTTACTCGCGGACTAACTCCTACAATGAGCAGTTCTTC. It codes for CASSYSRTNSYNEQFF.

This clonotype was picked up many times. The chain recombines TRBV5-1 with TRBJ2-7, with 7 bases fitting TRBD1. With 4 bases clipped from V and 5 bases from J, the junction kept 9 bases outside the gene matches. CDR1 and CDR2 from the germline V gene are SGHRS and YFSETQ. The CDR3 spans 14 residues. The CDR3 region has the DNA TGCGCCAGCAGCATAGACAGGGCTCGGGACGAGCAGTACTTC. The encoded protein is CASSIDRARDEQYF.

This clonotype was found many times. The V gene is TRBV7-6, the J gene TRBJ2-5, with a tentative D call TRBD1 (6 bases). Trimming stripped 5 bases from V and 1 base from J, with 8 bases between. The V gene's germline CDR1 is SGHVS and CDR2 FNYEAQ. This CDR3 has 13 amino acids. The CDR3, as DNA: TGTGCCAGCAGCGGGACACCCCAAGAGACCCAGTACTTC. This sequence encodes CASSGTPQETQYF. Variable domain in full (rest from reference TRBV7-6 and TRBJ2-5): GAGVSQSPRYKVTKRGQDVALRCDPISGHVSLYWYRQALGQGPEFLTYFNYEAQQDKSGLPNDRFSAERPEGSISTLTIQRTEQRDSAMYRCASSGTPQETQYFGPGTRLLVL.

This clonotype was seen ten or more times. The V gene is TRBV7-2, the J gene TRBJ1-1; D not resolved. The V gene's germline CDR1 is SGHTA and CDR2 FQGNSA. V was trimmed by 0 bases and J by 12 bases, leaving 11 bases between them. The CDR3 contains 12 residues. The CDR3 bases are TGTGCCAGCAGCTTAGCGGAGGGTTCGACTTTCTTT. Translated: CASSLAEGSTFF.

This clonotype showed up just a few times. The chain employs TRBV7-9 and TRBJ2-1; the D gene is possibly TRBD2 (6 bases). V was shortened by 2 bases and J by 8 bases, with 16 bases between the two germline ends. This CDR3 has 15 amino acids. Germline V gives CDR1 SEHNR, CDR2 FQNEAQ (reference sequence). This chain's CDR3 is CASSLIGGKLDEQFF. In DNA, the CDR3 is TGTGCCAGCAGCTTAATTGGCGGGAAGCTCGATGAGCAGTTCTTC.

This rearrangement joins TRBV10-3 to TRBJ2-2, with D maybe TRBD1 (5 bases). Germline values: CDR1 ENHRY, CDR2 SYGVKD. This CDR3 has 14 residues. Trimming stripped 0 bases from V and 5 bases from J, with 7 bases between. CDR3 in DNA: TGTGCCATCAGTGAGTCAGGGGATACCGGGGAGCTGTTTTTT. Encoded protein: CAISESGDTGELFF.

This clonotype occurred a few times. This sequence joins TRBV7-9 and TRBJ1-3, with TRBD1 matching 7 bases. The CDR3 sequence is 16 residues long. Germline V gene data show CDR1 as SEHNR and CDR2 as FQNEAQ (reference sequence). V lost 5 bases to trimming and J lost 0 bases; unmatched junction nucleotides: 7. The chain's CDR3 is CASSALWTGSGNTIYF. CDR3 nucleotide sequence: TGTGCCAGCAGCGCACTTTGGACAGGCTCTGGAAACACCATATATTTT.

This clonotype was observed many times. V usage is TRBV7-2 and J usage is TRBJ2-7; D not resolved. The germline V and J ends were trimmed by 1 base and 0 bases, with 10 bases remaining between them. The CDR3 has 15 amino acids. CDR1 SGHTA and CDR2 FQGNSA come from the germline V gene. CDR3 protein: CASSLDSVTSYEQYF. Written as DNA, the CDR3 is TGTGCCAGCAGCTTAGACAGCGTGACCTCCTACGAGCAGTACTTC.

This clonotype was detected ten times or more. The J gene is TRBJ2-3, the V gene TRBV5-1, with TRBD2 matching 10 bases. V lost 0 bases and J lost 4; bases outside the gene matches: 2. CDR3 length: 15 residues. The V gene's germline CDR1 is SGHRS and CDR2 YFSETQ. The chain's CDR3 is CASSLVAGGADTQYF. CDR3 in DNA: TGCGCCAGCAGCTTGGTAGCGGGAGGAGCAGATACGCAGTATTTT.

This clonotype was recorded at least ten times. The chain employs TRBV5-1 and TRBJ2-1; 14 positions match TRBD2. CDR3 length: 14 residues. Trimming cost V 5 bases and J 10 bases; bases outside gene matches: 5. CDR1 is SGHRS, CDR2 YFSETQ, per germline. CDR3 sequence reads: CASRAGLAGEEQFF. CDR3 coding DNA: TGCGCCAGCAGGGCGGGACTAGCGGGAGAAGAGCAGTTCTTC.

This clonotype was seen at least ten times. The chain joins TRBV15 to TRBJ1-2; D perhaps matches TRBD1 (5 bases). V lost 3 bases, J lost 8 bases, and 16 bases lay in between. Looked up from germline, CDR1 is LNHNV and CDR2 is YYDKDF (reference sequence). The CDR3 is made up of 14 amino acids. The CDR3 bases are TGTGCCACCAGCAGGGCATTGTTGGGGGACGGCTACACCTTC. Its protein product is CATSRALLGDGYTF.

This clonotype showed up many times. The chain joins TRBV30 to TRBJ2-7; the D is unclear. Looked up from germline, CDR1 is GTSNPN and CDR2 is SVGIG (reference sequence). This CDR3 is 12 amino acids long. Deletions cut 3 bases from V and 2 bases from J, with 8 bases between. The CDR3: CAWSRETYEQYF. In DNA, the CDR3 is TGTGCCTGGAGCCGAGAGACCTACGAGCAGTACTTC.

This clonotype has at least ten counts. The chain joins TRBV5-1 to TRBJ2-3; a possible D gene is TRBD1 (5 bases). The germline CDR1 and CDR2 sequences are SGHRS and YFSETQ. The V gene lost 3 bases and the J gene lost 3 bases, with 14 bases spanning the gap. The length of the CDR3 is 15 residues. The CDR3 protein is CASSSMGQGTDTQYF. In DNA, the CDR3 is TGCGCCAGCAGCTCTATGGGGCAGGGTACAGATACGCAGTATTTT.

This clonotype was found many times. This chain connects TRBV7-2 to TRBJ2-3; 9 positions match TRBD1. The junction had 2 bases not matched to a gene; V was cut back by 6 bases and J by 1 base. The V gene's germline CDR1 is SGHTA and CDR2 FQGNSA. The CDR3 runs 14 residues. CDR3 coding DNA: TGTGCCAGCAGTCGGGACAGGGGCACAGATACGCAGTATTTT. Translated, it gives CASSRDRGTDTQYF.

This clonotype has more than one count but fewer than ten. The chain uses TRBV12-3 or TRBV12-4 and TRBJ1-5, with 7 bases fitting TRBD1. The CDR3 sequence is 16 residues long. After removal of 5 bases from V and 4 bases from J, the junction contained 11 bases not matched to a gene. CDR3: CASSPQVGRGNQPQHF. In nucleotides, the CDR3 is TGTGCCAGCAGTCCCCAAGTGGGCAGGGGGAATCAGCCCCAGCATTTT.